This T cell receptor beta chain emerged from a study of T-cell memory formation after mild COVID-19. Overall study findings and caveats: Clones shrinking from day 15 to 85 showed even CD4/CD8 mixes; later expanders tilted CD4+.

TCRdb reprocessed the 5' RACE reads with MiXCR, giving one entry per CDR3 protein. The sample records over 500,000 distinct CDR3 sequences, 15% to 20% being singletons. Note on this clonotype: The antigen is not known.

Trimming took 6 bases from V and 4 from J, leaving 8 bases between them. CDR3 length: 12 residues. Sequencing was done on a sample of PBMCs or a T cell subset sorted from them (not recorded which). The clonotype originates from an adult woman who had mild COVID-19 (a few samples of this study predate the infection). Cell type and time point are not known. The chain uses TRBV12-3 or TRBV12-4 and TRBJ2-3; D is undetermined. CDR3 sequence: CASSPPADTQYF. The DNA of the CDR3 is TGTGCCAGCAGCCCCCCGGCAGATACGCAGTATTTT.